This TCR beta chain was identified during a study of blood T cell repertoires in COVID-19. Study overall: Sites in the United States, Italy and Spain provided acute and convalescent COVID-19 samples.

The CDR3 runs 14 residues. Per the germline V gene, CDR1 is SEHNR and CDR2 is FQNEAQ (reference sequence). Trimming pared 6 bases from V and 2 bases from J, leaving 14 bases between. Authors' data handling: Researchers report that nucleated cell counts were estimated from reference gene primer amplification. Measured with immunoSEQ multiplex PCR; TCRdb has only the in-frame clones, and not every one. V and J calls and clone size are copied from that table; D and trimming were computed from the DNA. Among some 150,000 clones listed, roughly 86% were seen once. V is TRBV7-9 and J is TRBJ2-7; no reliable D call. This clonotype was sampled from a woman aged 60 to 75 with acute or convalescent COVID-19. The sequenced material came from peripheral blood. Here the CDR3 reads CASSYGPGPYEQYF. The CDR3 nucleotides read TGTGCCAGCAGTTACGGTCCGGGTCCCTACGAGCAGTACTTC.